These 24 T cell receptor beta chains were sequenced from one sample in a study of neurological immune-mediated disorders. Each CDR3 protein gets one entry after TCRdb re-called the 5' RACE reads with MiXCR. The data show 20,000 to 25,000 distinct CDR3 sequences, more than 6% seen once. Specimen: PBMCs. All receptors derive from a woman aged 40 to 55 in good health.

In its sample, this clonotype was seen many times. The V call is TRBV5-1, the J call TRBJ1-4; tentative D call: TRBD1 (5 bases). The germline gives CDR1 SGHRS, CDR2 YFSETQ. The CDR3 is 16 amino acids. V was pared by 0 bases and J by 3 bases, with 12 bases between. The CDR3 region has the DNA TGCGCCAGCAGCTTGGTACCCCAGGGTTCTAATGAAAAACTGTTTTTT. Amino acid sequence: CASSLVPQGSNEKLFF.

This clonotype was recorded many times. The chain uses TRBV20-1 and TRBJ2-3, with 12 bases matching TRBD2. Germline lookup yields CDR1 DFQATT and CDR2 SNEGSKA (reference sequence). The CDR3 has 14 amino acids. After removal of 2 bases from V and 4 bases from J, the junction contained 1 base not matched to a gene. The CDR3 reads CSARLAGGSDTQYF. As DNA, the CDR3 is TGCAGTGCTAGACTAGCGGGAGGGTCAGATACGCAGTATTTT.

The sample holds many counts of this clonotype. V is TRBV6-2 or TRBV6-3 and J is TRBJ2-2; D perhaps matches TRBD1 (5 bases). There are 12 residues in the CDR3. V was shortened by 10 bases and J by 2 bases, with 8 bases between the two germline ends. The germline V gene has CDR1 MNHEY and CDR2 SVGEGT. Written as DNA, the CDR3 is TGTGCCATCGGACAAAACACCGGGGAGCTGTTTTTT. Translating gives CAIGQNTGELFF.

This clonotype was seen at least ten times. The CDR3 sequence: CASSKAEDNPNTGELFF. The CDR3 DNA sequence: TGTGCCAGCAGCAAAGCCGAGGACAATCCGAACACCGGGGAGCTGTTTTTT. The chain joins TRBV21-1 to TRBJ2-2; TRBD1 is the table's D call, not checked against the DNA. TRBV21-1 corresponds to a pseudogene. The CDR3 length is 17 residues.

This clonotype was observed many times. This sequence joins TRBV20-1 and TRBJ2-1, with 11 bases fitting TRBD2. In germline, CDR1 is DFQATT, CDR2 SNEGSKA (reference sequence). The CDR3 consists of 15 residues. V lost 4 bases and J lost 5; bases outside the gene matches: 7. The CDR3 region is CSAKGLAEINNEQFF. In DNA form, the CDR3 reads TGCAGTGCTAAGGGACTAGCGGAAATCAACAATGAGCAGTTCTTC.

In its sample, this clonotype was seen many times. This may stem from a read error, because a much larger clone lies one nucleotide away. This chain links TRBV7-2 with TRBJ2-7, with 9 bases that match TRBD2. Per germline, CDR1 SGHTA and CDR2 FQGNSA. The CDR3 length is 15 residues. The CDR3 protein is CANSLQPSGNNEQYF. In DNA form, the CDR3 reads TGTGCCAACAGCTTACAACCTAGCGGGAACAACGAGCAGTACTTC.

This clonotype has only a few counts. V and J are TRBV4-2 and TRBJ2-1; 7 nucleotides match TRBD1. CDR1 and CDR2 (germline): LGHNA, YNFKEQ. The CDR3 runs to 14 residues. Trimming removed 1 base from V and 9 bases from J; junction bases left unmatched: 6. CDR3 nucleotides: TGTGCCAGCAGCCAAGGAACAGGGGTACTTGAGCAGTTCTTC. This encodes CASSQGTGVLEQFF.

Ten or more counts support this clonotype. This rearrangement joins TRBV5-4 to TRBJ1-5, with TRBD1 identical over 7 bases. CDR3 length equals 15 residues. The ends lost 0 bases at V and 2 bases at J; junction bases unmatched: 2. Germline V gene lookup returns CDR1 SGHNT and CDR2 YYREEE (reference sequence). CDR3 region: CASSLGGTGNQPQHF. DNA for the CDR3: TGTGCCAGCAGCTTGGGAGGGACAGGCAATCAGCCCCAGCATTTT.

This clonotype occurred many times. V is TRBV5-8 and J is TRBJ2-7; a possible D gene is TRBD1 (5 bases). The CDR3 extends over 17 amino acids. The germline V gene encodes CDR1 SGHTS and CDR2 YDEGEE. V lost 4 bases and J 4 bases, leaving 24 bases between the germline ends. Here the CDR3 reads CASSNPTAPESYYEQYF. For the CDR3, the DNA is TGTGCCAGCAGCAATCCGACAGCCCCTGAGAGTTATTACGAGCAGTACTTC.

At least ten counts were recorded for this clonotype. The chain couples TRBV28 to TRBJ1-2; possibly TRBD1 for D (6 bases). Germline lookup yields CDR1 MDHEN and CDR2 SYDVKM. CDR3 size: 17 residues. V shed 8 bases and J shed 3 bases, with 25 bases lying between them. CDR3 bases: TGTGCCAGCGGCGACGGACAGACCAGAAGGCTCGACTATGGCTACACCTTC. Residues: CASGDGQTRRLDYGYTF.

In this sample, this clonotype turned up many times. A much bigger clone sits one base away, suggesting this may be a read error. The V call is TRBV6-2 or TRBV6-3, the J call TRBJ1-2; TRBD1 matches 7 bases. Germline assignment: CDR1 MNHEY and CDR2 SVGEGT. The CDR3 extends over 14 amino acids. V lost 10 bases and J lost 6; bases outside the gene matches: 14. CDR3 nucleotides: TGTGCCAACAGGCACAGGGGAAGTTTTAATGGCTACACCTTC. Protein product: CANRHRGSFNGYTF.

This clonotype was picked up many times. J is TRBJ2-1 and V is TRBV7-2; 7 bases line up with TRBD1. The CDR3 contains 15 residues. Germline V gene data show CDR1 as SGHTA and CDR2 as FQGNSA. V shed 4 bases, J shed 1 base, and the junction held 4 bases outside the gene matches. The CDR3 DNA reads TGTGCCAGCAGCTCGGGACAGACGTCCTACAATGAGCAGTTCTTC. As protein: CASSSGQTSYNEQFF.

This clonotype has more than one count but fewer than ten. The chain's CDR3 is CASSQAISNRGYSGNTIYF. CDR3 bases: TGTGCCAGCTCACAAGCAATTTCCAACAGGGGCTACTCTGGAAACACCATATATTTT. The V and J genes are TRBV18 and TRBJ1-3; TRBD1 matches 7 bases. From germline, CDR1 is KGHSH and CDR2 LQKENI. The CDR3 length is 19 residues. Trimming cost V 4 bases and J 0 bases; bases outside gene matches: 15.

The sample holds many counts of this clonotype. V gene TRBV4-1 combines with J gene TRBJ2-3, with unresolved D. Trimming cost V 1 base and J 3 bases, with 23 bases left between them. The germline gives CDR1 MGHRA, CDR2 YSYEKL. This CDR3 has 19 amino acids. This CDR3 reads CASSQGTQGRQRSTDTQYF. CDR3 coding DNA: TGCGCCAGCAGCCAAGGAACCCAAGGCCGCCAAAGATCGACAGATACGCAGTATTTT.

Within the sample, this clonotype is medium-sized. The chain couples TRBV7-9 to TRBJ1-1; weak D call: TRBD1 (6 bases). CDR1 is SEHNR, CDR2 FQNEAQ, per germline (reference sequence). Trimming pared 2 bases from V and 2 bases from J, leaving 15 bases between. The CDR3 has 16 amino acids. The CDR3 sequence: CASSLSSGHINTEAFF. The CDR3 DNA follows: TGTGCCAGCAGCTTATCCTCGGGACACATTAACACTGAAGCTTTCTTT. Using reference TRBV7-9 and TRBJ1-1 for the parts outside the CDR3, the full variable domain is DTGVSQNPRHKITKRGQNVTFRCDPISEHNRLYWYRQTLGQGPEFLTYFQNEAQLEKSRLLSDRFSAERPKGSFSTLEIQRTEQGDSAMYLCASSLSSGHINTEAFFGQGTRLTVV.

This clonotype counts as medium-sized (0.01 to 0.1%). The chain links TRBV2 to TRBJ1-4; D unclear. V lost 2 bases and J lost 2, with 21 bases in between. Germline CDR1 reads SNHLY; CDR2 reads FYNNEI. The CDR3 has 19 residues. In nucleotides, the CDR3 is TGTGCCAGCAGTGAACCCTCTGGCAGTTATGAACCTACTAATGAAAAACTGTTTTTT. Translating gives CASSEPSGSYEPTNEKLFF.

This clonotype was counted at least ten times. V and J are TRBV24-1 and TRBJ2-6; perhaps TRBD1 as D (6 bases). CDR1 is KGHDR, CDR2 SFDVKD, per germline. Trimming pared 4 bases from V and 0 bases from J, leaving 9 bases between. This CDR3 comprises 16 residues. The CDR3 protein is CATSEWTASGANVLTF. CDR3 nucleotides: TGTGCCACCAGTGAGTGGACAGCCTCTGGGGCCAACGTCCTGACTTTC.

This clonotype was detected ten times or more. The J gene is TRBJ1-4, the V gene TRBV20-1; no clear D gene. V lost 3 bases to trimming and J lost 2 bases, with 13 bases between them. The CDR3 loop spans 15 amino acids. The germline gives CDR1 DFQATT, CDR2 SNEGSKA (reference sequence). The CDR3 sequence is CSASRVGATNEKLFF. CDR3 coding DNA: TGCAGTGCTAGTAGAGTCGGCGCTACTAATGAAAAACTGTTTTTT.

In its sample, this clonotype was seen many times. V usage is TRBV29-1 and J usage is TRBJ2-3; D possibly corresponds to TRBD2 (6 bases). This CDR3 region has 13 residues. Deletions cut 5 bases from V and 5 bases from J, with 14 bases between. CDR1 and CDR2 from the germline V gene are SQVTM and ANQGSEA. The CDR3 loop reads CSVLSGGEDTQYF. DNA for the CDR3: TGCAGCGTTCTCTCTGGCGGGGAAGATACGCAGTATTTT.

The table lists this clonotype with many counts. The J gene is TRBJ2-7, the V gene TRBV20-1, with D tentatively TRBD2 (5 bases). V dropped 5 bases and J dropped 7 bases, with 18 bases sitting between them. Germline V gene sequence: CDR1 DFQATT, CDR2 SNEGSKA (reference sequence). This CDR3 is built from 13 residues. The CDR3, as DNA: TGCAGTGCTGCGGAAACTGGGTGGAGGGAGCAGTACTTC. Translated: CSAAETGWREQYF.

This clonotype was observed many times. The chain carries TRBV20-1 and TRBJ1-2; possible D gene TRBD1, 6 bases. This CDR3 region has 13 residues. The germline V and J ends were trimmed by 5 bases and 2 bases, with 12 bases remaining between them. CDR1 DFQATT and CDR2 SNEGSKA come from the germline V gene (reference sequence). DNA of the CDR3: TGCAGTGCTTCCGACAGGCTGAACTATGGCTACACCTTC. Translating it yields CSASDRLNYGYTF.

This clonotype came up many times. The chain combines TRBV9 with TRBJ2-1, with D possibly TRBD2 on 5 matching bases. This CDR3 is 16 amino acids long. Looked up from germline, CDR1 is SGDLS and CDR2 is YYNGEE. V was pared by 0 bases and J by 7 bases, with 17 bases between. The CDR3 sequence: CASSVEASLFGNEQFF. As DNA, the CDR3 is TGTGCCAGCAGCGTAGAAGCTAGCCTATTTGGTAATGAGCAGTTCTTC. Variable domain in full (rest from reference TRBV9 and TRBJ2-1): DSGVTQTPKHLITATGQRVTLRCSPRSGDLSVYWYQQSLDQGLQFLIQYYNGEERAKGNILERFSAQQFPDLHSELNLSSLELGDSALYFCASSVEASLFGNEQFFGPGTRLTVL.

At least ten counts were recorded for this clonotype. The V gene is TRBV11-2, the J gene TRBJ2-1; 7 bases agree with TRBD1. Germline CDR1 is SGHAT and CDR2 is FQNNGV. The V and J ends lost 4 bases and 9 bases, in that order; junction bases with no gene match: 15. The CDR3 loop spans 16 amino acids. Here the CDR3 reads CASSSQSGTVDSEQFF. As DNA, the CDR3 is TGTGCCAGCAGCTCACAATCCGGGACAGTCGACAGTGAGCAGTTCTTC.

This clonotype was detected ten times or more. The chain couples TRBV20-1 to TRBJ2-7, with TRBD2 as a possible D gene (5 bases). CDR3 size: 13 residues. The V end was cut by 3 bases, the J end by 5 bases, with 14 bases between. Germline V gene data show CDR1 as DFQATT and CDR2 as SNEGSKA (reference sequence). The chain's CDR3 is CSASLEDLHEQYF. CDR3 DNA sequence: TGCAGTGCTAGTTTGGAGGATCTCCACGAGCAGTACTTC.